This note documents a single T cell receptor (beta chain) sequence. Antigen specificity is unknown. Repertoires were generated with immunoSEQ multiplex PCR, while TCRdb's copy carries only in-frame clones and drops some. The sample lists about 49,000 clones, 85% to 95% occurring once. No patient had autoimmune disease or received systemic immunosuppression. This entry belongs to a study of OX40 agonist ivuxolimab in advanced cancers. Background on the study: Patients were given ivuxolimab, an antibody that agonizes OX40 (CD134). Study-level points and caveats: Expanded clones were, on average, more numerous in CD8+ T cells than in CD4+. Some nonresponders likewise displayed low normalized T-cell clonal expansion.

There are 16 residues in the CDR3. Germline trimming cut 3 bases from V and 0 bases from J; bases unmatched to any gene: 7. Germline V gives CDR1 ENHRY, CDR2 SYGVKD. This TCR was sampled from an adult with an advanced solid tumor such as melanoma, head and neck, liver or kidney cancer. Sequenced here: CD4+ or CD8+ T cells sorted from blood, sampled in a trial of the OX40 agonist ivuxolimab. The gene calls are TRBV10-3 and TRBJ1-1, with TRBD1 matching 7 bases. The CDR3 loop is CAISDPLTGMNTEAFF. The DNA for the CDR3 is TGTGCCATCAGTGACCCCTTGACAGGGATGAACACTGAAGCTTTCTTT.